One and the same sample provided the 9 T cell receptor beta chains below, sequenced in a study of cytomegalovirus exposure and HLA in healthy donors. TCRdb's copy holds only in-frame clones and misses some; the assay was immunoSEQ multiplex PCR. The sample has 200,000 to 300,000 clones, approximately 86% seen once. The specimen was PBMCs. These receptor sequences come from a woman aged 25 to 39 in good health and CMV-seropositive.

DNA of the CDR3: TGCGCCAGCAGTGCTTCGGAGAGCGGGATTTCCACCGGGGAGCTGTTTTTT. Translating gives CASSASESGISTGELFF. The chain carries TRBV10-1 and TRBJ2-2; 7 bases match TRBD2. Germline lookup yields CDR1 WNHNN and CDR2 SYGVQD (reference sequence). The junction had 12 bases not matched to a gene; V was cut back by 4 bases and J by 4 bases. This CDR3 is 17 amino acids long.

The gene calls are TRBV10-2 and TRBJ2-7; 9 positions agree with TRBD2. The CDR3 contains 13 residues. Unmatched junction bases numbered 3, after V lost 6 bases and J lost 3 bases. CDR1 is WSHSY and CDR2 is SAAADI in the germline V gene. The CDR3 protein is CASRWREGYEQYF. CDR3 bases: TGCGCCAGCAGGTGGCGGGAGGGCTACGAGCAGTACTTC.

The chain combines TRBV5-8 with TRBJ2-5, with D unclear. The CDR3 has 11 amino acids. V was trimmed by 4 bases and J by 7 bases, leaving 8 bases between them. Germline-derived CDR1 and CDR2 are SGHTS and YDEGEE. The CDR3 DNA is TGTGCCAGCAGCGCCCCCAGGACCCAGTACTTC. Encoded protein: CASSAPRTQYF. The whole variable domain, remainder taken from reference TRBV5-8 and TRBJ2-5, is EAGVTQSPTHLIKTRGQQATLRCSPISGHTSVYWYQQALGLGLQFLLWYDEGEERNRGNFPPRFSGRQFPNYSSELNVNALELEDSALYLCASSAPRTQYFGPGTRLLVL.

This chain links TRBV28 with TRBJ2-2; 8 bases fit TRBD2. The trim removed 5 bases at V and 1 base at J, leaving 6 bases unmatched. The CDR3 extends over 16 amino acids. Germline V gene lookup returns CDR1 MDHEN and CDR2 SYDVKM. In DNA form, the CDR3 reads TGTGCCAGCAGTGGCGGGGGGACCCAGAACACCGGGGAGCTGTTTTTT. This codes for CASSGGGTQNTGELFF.

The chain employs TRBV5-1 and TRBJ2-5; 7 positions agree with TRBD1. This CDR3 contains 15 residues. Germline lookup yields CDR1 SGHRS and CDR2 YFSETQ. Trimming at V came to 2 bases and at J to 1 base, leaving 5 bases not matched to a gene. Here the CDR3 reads CASSLVGQVQETQYF. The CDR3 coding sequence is TGCGCCAGCAGCTTAGTAGGACAGGTCCAAGAGACCCAGTACTTC.

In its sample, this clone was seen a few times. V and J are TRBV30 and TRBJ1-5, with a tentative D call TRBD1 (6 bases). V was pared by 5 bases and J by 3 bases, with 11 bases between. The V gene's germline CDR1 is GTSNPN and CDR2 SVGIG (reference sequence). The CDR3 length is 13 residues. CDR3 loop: CAWSTGYNQPQHF. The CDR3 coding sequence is TGTGCCTGGTCGACAGGATACAATCAGCCCCAGCATTTT.

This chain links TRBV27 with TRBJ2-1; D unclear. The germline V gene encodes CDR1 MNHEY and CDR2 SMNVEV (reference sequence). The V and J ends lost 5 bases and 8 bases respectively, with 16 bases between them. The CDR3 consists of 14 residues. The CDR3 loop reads CASSILTLADEQFF. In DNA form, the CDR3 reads TGTGCCAGCAGTATCCTTACATTAGCCGATGAGCAGTTCTTC.

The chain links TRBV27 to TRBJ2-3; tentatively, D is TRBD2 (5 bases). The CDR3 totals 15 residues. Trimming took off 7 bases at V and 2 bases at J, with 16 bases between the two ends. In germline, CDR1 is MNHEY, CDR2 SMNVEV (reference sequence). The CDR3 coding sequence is TGTGCCAGCAAGTTCAGGCGGGCCCCCACAGATACGCAGTATTTT. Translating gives CASKFRRAPTDTQYF.

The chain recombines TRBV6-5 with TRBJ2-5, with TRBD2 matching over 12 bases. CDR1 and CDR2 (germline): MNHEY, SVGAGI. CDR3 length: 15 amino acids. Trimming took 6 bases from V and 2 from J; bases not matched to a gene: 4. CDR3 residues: CASRSGTSGQETQYF. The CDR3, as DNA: TGTGCCAGCAGATCTGGGACTAGCGGGCAAGAGACCCAGTACTTC.